This is a list of T cell receptor beta chains from one sample in a study of STAT5B mutations in CD4+ large granular lymphocyte leukemia. Using immunoSEQ multiplex PCR, the repertoire was profiled, and TCRdb retains in-frame clones only, with some absent. The data hold tens of thousands of clones, with roughly 88% observed a single time. The material sequenced was CD4+ T cells from blood buffy coats. The receptors shown here come from a human donor in good health. Each CDR3 is given with its conserved first and last residue. A D gene is named only where the DNA matches it firmly. Clone size is given for some rows only: seen once, a few or many times, or a class if the clone is expanded.

abundance: -
d_gene: TRBD1
v_gene: TRBV18
j_gene: TRBJ1-3
CDR3nt: TGTGCCAGCTCACCAGGACAGGGGGCTGTAGGAAACACCATATATTTT
CDR3aa: CASSPGQGAVGNTIYF

abundance: -
d_gene: -
v_gene: TRBV7-2
j_gene: TRBJ2-1
CDR3nt: TGTGCCAGCAGCTTAGACAACAACCTAAGGCAGTTCTTC
CDR3aa: CASSLDNNLRQFF

abundance: -
d_gene: TRBD1
v_gene: TRBV6-5
j_gene: TRBJ2-7
CDR3nt: TGTGCCAGCAGTTACTCGCTCCGGGACAGGGCCTACGAGCAGTACTTC
CDR3aa: CASSYSLRDRAYEQYF

abundance: -
d_gene: -
v_gene: TRBV7-2
j_gene: TRBJ1-1
CDR3nt: TGTGCCAGCAGCTTCATACAGGGAAACACTGAAGCTTTCTTT
CDR3aa: CASSFIQGNTEAFF

abundance: -
d_gene: -
v_gene: TRBV7-2
j_gene: TRBJ2-5
CDR3nt: TGTGCCAGCAGCCGACTTCTGGGCGGGGAGACCCAGTACTTC
CDR3aa: CASSRLLGGETQYF

abundance: -
d_gene: TRBD2
v_gene: TRBV15
j_gene: TRBJ2-1
CDR3nt: TGTGCCACCAGCAGAGAAAGGGTAGCGGGGGGGCATAATGAGCAGTTCTTC
CDR3aa: CATSRERVAGGHNEQFF

abundance: -
d_gene: -
v_gene: TRBV5-1
j_gene: TRBJ1-1
CDR3nt: TGCGCCAGCACGATCGGGACACGGAACACTGAAGCTTTCTTT
CDR3aa: CASTIGTRNTEAFF

abundance: -
d_gene: -
v_gene: TRBV4-3
j_gene: TRBJ1-6
CDR3nt: TGCGCCAGCAGCGCACTGGGACATAATTCACCCCTCCACTTT
CDR3aa: CASSALGHNSPLHF

abundance: -
d_gene: TRBD1
v_gene: TRBV10-1
j_gene: TRBJ2-1
CDR3nt: TGCGCCAGCACCCCCGGGACAGGGGGGCTCAATGAGCAGTTCTTC
CDR3aa: CASTPGTGGLNEQFF

abundance: few
d_gene: -
v_gene: TRBV15
j_gene: TRBJ2-5
CDR3nt: TGTGCCACCAGCAGAGACTTAGGGGTGGAGACCCAGTACTTC
CDR3aa: CATSRDLGVETQYF

abundance: -
d_gene: -
v_gene: TRBV19
j_gene: TRBJ2-3
CDR3nt: TGTGCCAGTTCCCCTTTTGGCCAGGTCGGAACAGATACGCAGTATTTT
CDR3aa: CASSPFGQVGTDTQYF

abundance: -
d_gene: -
v_gene: TRBV7-3
j_gene: TRBJ1-2
CDR3nt: TGTGCCAGCAGCGGGGTGGGGGCGAGCAGTGGCTACACCTTC
CDR3aa: CASSGVGASSGYTF